Below, 6 T cell receptor beta chains from the same sample are listed, as sequenced in a study of cytotoxic CD8 clonotypes in ibrutinib-treated CLL. Data came from immunoSEQ multiplex PCR; TCRdb stores just in-frame clones and leaves some out. The sample consists of tens of thousands of clones, more than 60% of them appearing once. The sequences come from PBMCs, collected after 12 months of ibrutinib treatment. The receptors come from a human donor with chronic lymphocytic leukemia.

This clone was seen once. The rearrangement links TRBV5-6 to TRBJ1-1; no reliable D call. V was clipped by 0 bases and J by 1 base, with 7 bases between them. Germline V gene lookup returns CDR1 SGHDT and CDR2 YYEEEE. This CDR3 region has 14 residues. In DNA, the CDR3 is TGTGCCAGCAGCTTGGGGGCGTCGAACACTGAAGCTTTCTTT. This encodes CASSLGASNTEAFF.

The chain recombines TRBV4-1 with TRBJ2-5; the D gene could be TRBD1 or TRBD2 (5 bases each). Germline V gives CDR1 MGHRA, CDR2 YSYEKL. Between the trimmed V and J ends, which lost 8 bases and 4 bases, there was a span of 17 bases. This CDR3 has 14 residues. CDR3 nucleotide sequence: TGCGCCAGCTCCGCCGGGACCACCCCAGAGACCCAGTACTTC. It is translated as CASSAGTTPETQYF.

The CDR3: CASSLENLAGGSVGETQYF. CDR3 coding DNA: TGTGCCAGCAGCTTGGAAAACCTAGCGGGGGGATCAGTGGGAGAGACCCAGTACTTC. The V call is TRBV5-4, the J call TRBJ2-5, with 11 bases fitting TRBD2. The V gene's germline CDR1 is SGHNT and CDR2 YYREEE (reference sequence). The CDR3 totals 19 residues. The trim removed 0 bases at V and 4 bases at J, leaving 14 bases unmatched.

There are a few counts of this clone. The chain uses TRBV27 and TRBJ1-1, with D unclear. Trimming pared 2 bases from V and 1 base from J, leaving 8 bases between. Germline V gene data show CDR1 as MNHEY and CDR2 as SMNVEV (reference sequence). The CDR3 has 14 residues. The CDR3 here is CASSLRRENTEAFF. CDR3 DNA sequence: TGTGCCAGCAGTTTAAGACGGGAGAACACTGAAGCTTTCTTT.

The genes are TRBV11-2 and TRBJ1-2, with TRBD1 as a possible D gene (6 bases). Trimming left V 2 bases short and J 6 bases short, with 16 bases between. The CDR3 is 15 amino acids. Germline CDR1 and CDR2: SGHAT and FQNNGV. The CDR3 reads CASSLLRSGGHGYTF. CDR3 nucleotide sequence: TGTGCCAGCAGCTTATTGAGGTCTGGGGGCCATGGCTACACCTTC.

The rearrangement joins TRBV7-2 to TRBJ2-2, with 9 bases aligning to TRBD2. The CDR3 covers 17 residues. V dropped 5 bases and J dropped 0; count of bases not matched to a gene: 7. Germline lookup yields CDR1 SGHTA and CDR2 FQGNSA. CDR3 sequence: CASSPQRGATNTGELFF. Written as DNA, the CDR3 is TGTGCCAGCAGCCCTCAGCGGGGGGCTACGAACACCGGGGAGCTGTTTTTT.